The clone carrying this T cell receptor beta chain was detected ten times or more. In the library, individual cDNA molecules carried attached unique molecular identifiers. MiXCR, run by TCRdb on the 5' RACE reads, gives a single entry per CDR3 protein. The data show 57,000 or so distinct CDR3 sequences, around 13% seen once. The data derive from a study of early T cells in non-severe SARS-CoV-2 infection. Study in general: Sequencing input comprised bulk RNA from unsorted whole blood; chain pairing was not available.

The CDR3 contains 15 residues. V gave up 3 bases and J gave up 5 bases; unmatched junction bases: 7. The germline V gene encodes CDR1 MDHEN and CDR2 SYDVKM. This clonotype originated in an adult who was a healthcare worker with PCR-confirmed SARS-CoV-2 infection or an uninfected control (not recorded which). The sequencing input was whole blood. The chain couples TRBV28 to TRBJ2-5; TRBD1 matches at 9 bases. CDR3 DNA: TGTGCCAGCAGTTTCCCGGGACAGGGTCTTGAGACCCAGTACTTC. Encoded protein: CASSFPGQGLETQYF.